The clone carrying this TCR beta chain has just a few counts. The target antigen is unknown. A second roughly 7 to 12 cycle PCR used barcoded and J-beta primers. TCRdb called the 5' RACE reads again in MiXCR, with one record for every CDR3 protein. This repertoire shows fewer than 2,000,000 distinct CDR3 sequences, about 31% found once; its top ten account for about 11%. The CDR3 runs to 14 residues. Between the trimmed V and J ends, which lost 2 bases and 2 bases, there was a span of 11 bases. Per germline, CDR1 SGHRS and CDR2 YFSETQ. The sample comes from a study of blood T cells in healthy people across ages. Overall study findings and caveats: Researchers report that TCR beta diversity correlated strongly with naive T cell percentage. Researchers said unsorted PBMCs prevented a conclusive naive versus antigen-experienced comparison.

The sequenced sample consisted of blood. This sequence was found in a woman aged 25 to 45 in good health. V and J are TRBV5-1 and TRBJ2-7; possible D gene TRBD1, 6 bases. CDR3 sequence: CASSFTGSTYEQYF. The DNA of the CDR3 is TGCGCCAGCAGCTTTACAGGGTCGACCTACGAGCAGTACTTC.